This passage covers 7 T cell receptor beta chains from one sample sequenced in a study of T-cell reconstitution after alpha-beta-depleted transplantation in children. It was with unique molecular identifiers that the TCRbeta library was prepared. MiXCR, applied by TCRdb to the PCR reads, yields one record per CDR3 protein. The data hold about 90,000 distinct CDR3 sequences, with approximately 8.4% observed a single time. The input for sequencing was PBMCs from the stem cell graft donor, taken from the stem cell graft. The receptors shown here come from a human donor who donated a stem cell graft to a child with congenital amegakaryocytic thrombocytopenia.

This clonotype has a count of ten or more. The chain couples TRBV12-3 or TRBV12-4 to TRBJ2-3, with D maybe TRBD2 (8 bases). V lost 3 bases and J 4 bases, leaving 14 bases between the germline ends. The CDR3 is 15 amino acids. The CDR3 spells CASSLAGRGPDTQYF. CDR3 bases: TGTGCCAGCAGTTTGGCCGGGAGGGGGCCAGATACGCAGTATTTT.

This clonotype was seen ten or more times. This chain uses TRBV2 with TRBJ2-7; perhaps TRBD1 as D (5 bases). V was shortened by 6 bases and J by 3 bases, with 9 bases between the two germline ends. CDR1 and CDR2 (germline): SNHLY, FYNNEI. The CDR3 spans 12 residues. Here the CDR3 reads CASSAQGYEQYF. The CDR3 nucleotides read TGTGCCAGCAGCGCCCAGGGCTACGAGCAGTACTTC.

Ten or more counts support this clonotype. V gene TRBV7-2 combines with J gene TRBJ2-1; 10 positions agree with TRBD2. Germline V gene lookup returns CDR1 SGHTA and CDR2 FQGNSA. The CDR3 consists of 13 residues. V lost 8 bases and J lost 10; bases outside the gene matches: 8. The CDR3 is CASGTSGITEQFF. DNA of the CDR3: TGTGCCAGCGGCACTAGCGGGATAACCGAGCAGTTCTTC.

This clonotype was picked up many times. The genes are TRBV18 and TRBJ1-2; TRBD1 is a possible D gene (5 bases). CDR1 is KGHSH and CDR2 is LQKENI in the germline V gene. The CDR3 is made up of 17 amino acids. CDR3 nucleotides: TGTGCGTCCCTCGACGGGACCTCAAGGTCGGGTGAAGGCGGCTACACCTTC. Protein sequence: CASLDGTSRSGEGGYTF.

This clonotype showed up many times. This rearrangement joins TRBV6-5 to TRBJ1-1; D possibly corresponds to TRBD1 (5 bases). The CDR3 contains 16 residues. V was pared by 0 bases and J by 6 bases, with 17 bases between. CDR1 is MNHEY, CDR2 SVGAGI, per germline. The CDR3 DNA is TGTGCCAGCAGTTACTCTACGCCGGGCCAGGGCTCTGAAGCTTTCTTT. Residues: CASSYSTPGQGSEAFF.

The table lists this clonotype with many counts. V and J are TRBV20-1 and TRBJ2-2; D is uncertain. Germline CDR1 is DFQATT and CDR2 is SNEGSKA (reference sequence). The V end lost 3 bases, the J end lost 6 bases, and 17 bases lay between the germline ends. The CDR3 sequence is 15 residues long. The CDR3 is CSARRRAASAGELFF. The DNA for the CDR3 is TGCAGTGCTAGGCGTCGGGCGGCCTCGGCCGGGGAGCTGTTTTTT.

This clonotype was detected ten times or more. The rearrangement links TRBV29-1 to TRBJ1-2, with a tentative D call TRBD1 (5 bases). This CDR3 has 13 residues. Germline CDR1 is SQVTM and CDR2 is ANQGSEA. Trimming took off 4 bases at V and 3 bases at J, with 12 bases between the two ends. CDR3 region: CSVATGRDYGYTF. CDR3 DNA sequence: TGCAGCGTTGCAACGGGGCGTGACTATGGCTACACCTTC.